What follows is one T cell receptor (beta chain) and its context. Its antigen is undetermined. This sample was taken from a study of cytomegalovirus exposure and HLA in healthy donors. The V gene end was trimmed by 0 bases and the J gene end by 4 bases; junction bases not matched to a gene: 2. Germline CDR1 reads SGDLS; CDR2 reads YYNGEE. This CDR3 contains 14 residues. The PCR was carried out with 60 Vbeta primers and 13 Jbeta primers. Repertoires were generated with immunoSEQ multiplex PCR, while TCRdb's copy carries only in-frame clones and drops some. The table shows fewer than 150,000 clones, with around three quarters occurring only once. Points from the study as a whole: A likely sequencing artifact accounted for one observed cluster of highly shared sequence variants.

The J gene is TRBJ2-3, the V gene TRBV9; 7 bases are shared with TRBD2. The sequence derives from a man younger than 45 in good health. Source material: PBMCs. The CDR3 DNA is TGTGCCAGCAGCGTAGCGACTAGCTCAGATACGCAGTATTTT. It translates to CASSVATSSDTQYF.